This T cell receptor (beta chain) was captured by sequencing in a study of blood T cell repertoires in COVID-19. Study information: The study drew acute and convalescent COVID-19 samples from the United States, Italy and Spain.

In the original analysis: By means of reference gene primer amplification, nucleated cell counts were estimated. Some clones are missing from TCRdb's copy, which holds only in-frame ones; the method was immunoSEQ multiplex PCR. V and J calls and clone size are those listed in that table; D and trimming were worked out from the DNA. Altogether tens of thousands of clones are present, 90% being singletons, with the ten largest covering about 2.5%. This TCR was sampled from a human donor in a cohort sampled during active COVID-19. Specimen: peripheral blood.

CDR3 sequence reads: CASSIPDRGFDEQFF. The CDR3 nucleotides read TGTGCCAGTAGTATTCCGGACAGGGGCTTCGATGAGCAGTTCTTC. This chain connects TRBV19 to TRBJ2-1; 9 positions agree with TRBD1. Germline V gene data show CDR1 as LNHDA and CDR2 as SQIVND (reference sequence). Trimming at V came to 3 bases and at J to 8 bases, leaving 8 bases not matched to a gene. This CDR3 is built from 15 residues.